Below are 18 T cell receptor beta chains sequenced from a single sample in a study of PD-1 blockade in classical Hodgkin lymphoma. Documented time point: cycle 4 day 1 (C4D1), after less than 7 weeks of nivolumab. There was relapse after autologous stem cell transplantation in every patient, and there was variation in brentuximab vedotin exposure. The repertoire was sequenced with immunoSEQ multiplex PCR; TCRdb's copy has only in-frame clones and lacks some. The sample holds just under 65,000 clones; around 90% are singletons and the top ten take 6.5% to 9.5%. The material sequenced was peripheral blood mononuclear cells (PBMCs), taken before the fourth cycle of nivolumab. These receptors all stem from a human donor with classical Hodgkin lymphoma.

CDR3 nucleotide sequence: TGTGCCAGCAGTTTTCTCTCACATGGGGGAAACTCACCCCTCCACTTT. Protein sequence: CASSFLSHGGNSPLHF. The rearrangement uses TRBV28 and TRBJ1-6, with D perhaps matching TRBD1 (5 bases). CDR3 length: 16 residues. V lost 3 bases and J 10 bases, leaving 19 bases between the germline ends. Germline assignment: CDR1 MDHEN and CDR2 SYDVKM.

This clone showed up just once. The V gene is TRBV27, the J gene TRBJ2-2, with D maybe TRBD2 (6 bases). Trimming took off 3 bases at V and 2 bases at J, with 10 bases between the two ends. Germline V gives CDR1 MNHEY, CDR2 SMNVEV (reference sequence). This CDR3 spans 15 amino acids. CDR3 in amino acids: CASSLDYTNTGELFF. In nucleotides, the CDR3 is TGTGCCAGCAGTTTGGACTATACTAACACCGGGGAGCTGTTTTTT.

The chain recombines TRBV29-1 with TRBJ1-1, with 7 nucleotides matching TRBD1. Trimming at V came to 6 bases and at J to 3 bases, leaving 7 bases not matched to a gene. The CDR3 consists of 13 residues. Germline CDR1 is SQVTM and CDR2 is ANQGSEA. CDR3 nucleotide sequence: TGCAGCGTGAGACGGGACAGTTACACTGAAGCTTTCTTT. Translation: CSVRRDSYTEAFF.

The rearrangement uses TRBV27 and TRBJ2-3, with D maybe TRBD2 (5 bases). The length of the CDR3 is 14 residues. The germline gives CDR1 MNHEY, CDR2 SMNVEV (reference sequence). Trimming removed 7 bases from V and 4 bases from J, with 15 bases in between. The CDR3 protein is CASINTKEADTQYF. The DNA for the CDR3 is TGTGCCAGCATCAATACAAAGGAGGCAGATACGCAGTATTTT.

This sequence joins TRBV11-2 and TRBJ2-5; possibly TRBD2 for D (7 bases). V lost 5 bases, J lost 1 base, and 14 bases lay in between. The CDR3 contains 15 residues. The V gene's germline CDR1 is SGHAT and CDR2 FQNNGV. CDR3: CASSLRGGTQETQYF. The CDR3 region has the DNA TGTGCCAGCAGCCTGAGGGGGGGCACCCAAGAGACCCAGTACTTC.

V is TRBV5-1 and J is TRBJ1-4; no definite D call. Trimming removed 4 bases from V and 3 bases from J, with 7 bases in between. Germline assignment: CDR1 SGHRS and CDR2 YFSETQ. The CDR3 has 13 residues. CDR3 protein: CASSRVPNEKLFF. The CDR3 coding sequence is TGCGCCAGCAGCAGGGTCCCTAATGAAAAACTGTTTTTT.

The chain combines TRBV30 with TRBJ2-7, with TRBD2 identical over 11 bases. Losses at the gene ends were 0 bases for V and 4 bases for J; bases not matched to a gene: 2. Germline-derived CDR1 and CDR2 are GTSNPN and SVGIG (reference sequence). This CDR3 contains 14 residues. CDR3 sequence: CAWSVLAGGYEQYF. The CDR3 DNA is TGTGCCTGGAGTGTGTTAGCGGGAGGGTACGAGCAGTACTTC. The whole variable domain, filled in from reference TRBV30 and TRBJ2-7, reads SQTIHQWPATLVQPVGSPLSLECTVEGTSNPNLYWYRQAAGRGLQLLFYSVGIGQISSEVPQNLSASRPQDRQFILSSKKLLLSDSGFYLCAWSVLAGGYEQYFGPGTRLTVT.

The chain couples TRBV7-6 to TRBJ2-5; D is ambiguous. Germline V lookup: CDR1 SGHVS, CDR2 FNYEAQ. V was cut by 1 base and J by 4 bases, with 13 bases left in between. The CDR3 extends over 15 amino acids. CDR3 in amino acids: CASSLGGGLRETQYF. CDR3 DNA: TGTGCCAGCAGCTTAGGAGGTGGGCTGCGAGAGACCCAGTACTTC.

This chain links TRBV5-5 with TRBJ1-5; D may be TRBD1 (5 bases). The V gene lost 0 bases and the J gene lost 9 bases, with 16 bases spanning the gap. This CDR3 has 15 amino acids. The germline V gene encodes CDR1 SGHKS and CDR2 YYEKEE (reference sequence). The CDR3 loop reads CASSLDQGPGGPQHF. CDR3 sequence (DNA): TGTGCCAGCAGCTTGGATCAGGGCCCGGGGGGGCCCCAGCATTTT.

The V and J genes are TRBV13 and TRBJ2-3; 8 positions match TRBD2. CDR1 is PRHDT, CDR2 FYEKMQ, per germline (reference sequence). Trimming cost V 5 bases and J 1 base; bases outside gene matches: 11. The CDR3 is 17 amino acids. This chain's CDR3 is CASSTLKAGVGTDTQYF. Here the CDR3 DNA reads TGTGCCAGCAGCACCCTTAAAGCGGGGGTGGGCACAGATACGCAGTATTTT.

V gene TRBV13 combines with J gene TRBJ2-3; D perhaps matches TRBD1 (6 bases). Trimming took 5 bases from V and 3 from J, leaving 15 bases between them. The CDR3 is 15 amino acids. The V gene's germline CDR1 is PRHDT and CDR2 FYEKMQ (reference sequence). The CDR3 sequence is CASSHRTDATDTQYF. In DNA form, the CDR3 reads TGTGCCAGCAGCCACCGGACAGATGCAACAGATACGCAGTATTTT.

The rearrangement links TRBV9 to TRBJ2-2; possible D gene TRBD1, 6 bases. Trimming cost V 3 bases and J 5 bases, with 14 bases left between them. In germline, CDR1 is SGDLS, CDR2 YYNGEE. This CDR3 has 15 residues. CDR3 nucleotide sequence: TGTGCCAGCAGCGCAAACAGGGCCTTGACCGGGGAGCTGTTTTTT. Residues: CASSANRALTGELFF.

The chain joins TRBV6-1 to TRBJ2-1; 8 bases match TRBD2. Germline CDR1 reads MNHNS; CDR2 reads SASEGT. V lost 10 bases to trimming and J lost 5 bases; unmatched junction nucleotides: 10. The CDR3 loop spans 14 amino acids. In nucleotides, the CDR3 is TGTGCCACCCGGTTGCGGGGGGCCCACAATGAGCAGTTCTTC. Amino acid sequence: CATRLRGAHNEQFF.

The CDR3 loop reads CASSHARPGHYEQYF. CDR3 in DNA: TGTGCCAGCAGCCATGCCCGTCCTGGACACTACGAGCAGTACTTC. The rearrangement uses TRBV5-6 and TRBJ2-7; D possibly corresponds to TRBD1 (5 bases). CDR3 length equals 15 residues. The ends were cut back, 4 bases at V and 3 bases at J, with 17 bases in the middle. Germline CDR1 reads SGHDT; CDR2 reads YYEEEE.

CDR3 coding DNA: TGTGCCAGCAGCTCTCGAGGGATCATGAACACTGAAGCTTTCTTT. Amino acid sequence: CASSSRGIMNTEAFF. V usage is TRBV7-9 and J usage is TRBJ1-1, with D hard to call. The CDR3 loop spans 15 amino acids. Germline V gene lookup returns CDR1 SEHNR and CDR2 FQNEAQ (reference sequence). V was shortened by 4 bases and J by 0 bases, with 12 bases between the two germline ends.

This chain uses TRBV6-4 with TRBJ2-3; tentatively, D is TRBD1 (5 bases). The CDR3 has 14 residues. The germline V gene encodes CDR1 MRHNA and CDR2 SNTAGT. Between the trimmed V and J ends, which lost 6 bases and 0 bases, there was a span of 10 bases. CDR3 in DNA: TGTGCCAGCAGGGACACTTCTAGCACAGATACGCAGTATTTT. It specifies CASRDTSSTDTQYF.

The rearrangement links TRBV11-3 to TRBJ2-1; TRBD2 matches 10 bases. This CDR3 has 16 residues. Losses at the gene ends were 5 bases for V and 3 bases for J; bases not matched to a gene: 7. Germline V gene lookup returns CDR1 SGHNT and CDR2 YENEEA. The CDR3 nucleotides read TGTGCCAGCAGCCCCGGGACTAGCGCCTTCTACAATGAGCAGTTCTTC. Amino acids: CASSPGTSAFYNEQFF.

The CDR3 sequence is CASSSGQGTDTQYF. CDR3 bases: TGTGCCAGCAGCTCGGGACAGGGCACAGATACGCAGTATTTT. The chain employs TRBV13 and TRBJ2-3; 8 bases agree with TRBD1. The germline CDR1 and CDR2 sequences are PRHDT and FYEKMQ (reference sequence). The CDR3 is 14 amino acids. V trimming: 4 bases; J trimming: 1 base; junction bases outside the gene matches: 1.